This T cell receptor beta chain comes out of a study of cytomegalovirus exposure and HLA in healthy donors. Whole-study findings and limits: TCR beta sequences reportedly predicted most subjects' HLA-A and HLA-B alleles accurately.

On this clone itself: The antigen is unknown.

The germline V gene has CDR1 SGHTA and CDR2 FQGNSA. This CDR3 spans 13 amino acids. The germline V and J ends were trimmed by 1 base and 10 bases, with 12 bases remaining between them. PCR was performed using 60 Vbeta and 13 Jbeta primers. Using immunoSEQ multiplex PCR, the repertoire was profiled, and TCRdb retains in-frame clones only, with some absent. Of over 95,000 clones in the sample, 77% are singletons; the top ten hold approximately 7.7%. The rearrangement links TRBV7-2 to TRBJ2-3, with D tentatively TRBD2 (5 bases). The sequenced material came from PBMCs. The sequence came from a female donor in good health and CMV-seronegative. In DNA form, the CDR3 reads TGTGCCAGCAGCTTAGATAGGTACGGGGCGCAGTATTTT. Amino acids: CASSLDRYGAQYF.